Shown below are 2 T cell receptor beta chains from a single sample sequenced in a study of T cells in Graves' hyperthyroidism and ophthalmopathy. Amplified TCR beta CDR3 regions came from RNA transcripts. HTBI primers were used for first-round RT-PCR of the TCR CDR3. Using its own MiXCR run on the multiplex PCR reads, TCRdb lists one record per CDR3 protein. The repertoire includes approximately 600,000 distinct CDR3 sequences, about 15% of them detected once, and 4.3% sits in the top ten. Sequencing was done on a sample of blood. These receptors were collected from a woman between 40 and 50 years old with Graves' ophthalmopathy.

The chain recombines TRBV30 with TRBJ1-1, with D maybe TRBD1 (5 bases). V shed 1 base and J shed 11 bases, with 11 bases lying between them. CDR3 length equals 11 residues. Germline values: CDR1 GTSNPN, CDR2 SVGIG (reference sequence). CDR3 sequence reads: CAWSGGAGAFF. The CDR3 DNA reads TGTGCCTGGAGTGGAGGGGCCGGGGCTTTCTTT.

This clonotype was counted many times. A read error may produce the germline difference seen at one junction end. This sequence joins TRBV6-2 or TRBV6-3 and TRBJ2-7; D is possibly TRBD2 (6 bases). The CDR3 is made up of 14 amino acids. Germline V gives CDR1 MNHEY, CDR2 SVGEGT. The CDR3 coding sequence is TGTGCCAGCAGTTATTATGCGGGATCCTCCGAGCAGTACTTC. Protein: CASSYYAGSSEQYF.